This passage covers 18 T cell receptor beta chains from one sample sequenced in a study of OX40 agonist ivuxolimab in advanced cancers. Repertoires were generated with immunoSEQ multiplex PCR, while TCRdb's copy carries only in-frame clones and drops some. The sample has some 77,000 clones; 85% to 90% are singletons. The sample in question was CD4+ or CD8+ T cells sorted from blood, obtained in a trial of the OX40 agonist ivuxolimab. The receptors were gathered from an adult with an advanced solid tumor such as melanoma, head and neck, liver or kidney cancer.

The chain uses TRBV6-4 and TRBJ2-3; TRBD2 aligns across 7 bases. Losses at the gene ends were 2 bases for V and 2 bases for J; bases not matched to a gene: 13. The germline V gene has CDR1 MRHNA and CDR2 SNTAGT. The CDR3 length is 18 residues. Written as DNA, the CDR3 is TGTGCCAGCAGTGACCATCACCTTACTAGCGTGCACACAGATACGCAGTATTTT. Translation: CASSDHHLTSVHTDTQYF.

The CDR3 is CASKPSSGRAHYNEQFF. The CDR3 DNA sequence: TGTGCCAGCAAGCCCTCTAGCGGGAGGGCCCACTACAATGAGCAGTTCTTC. The chain is built from TRBV27 and TRBJ2-1; 12 nucleotides align to TRBD2. Germline V CDR1 and CDR2: MNHEY, SMNVEV (reference sequence). The CDR3 consists of 17 residues. Trimming at V came to 7 bases and at J to 3 bases, leaving 10 bases not matched to a gene.

This chain links TRBV4-2 with TRBJ2-3; 10 bases are a match to TRBD2. This CDR3 has 18 residues. V lost 0 bases to trimming and J lost 3 bases; unmatched junction nucleotides: 9. The germline gives CDR1 LGHNA, CDR2 YNFKEQ. The CDR3: CASSQDLAELAGTDTQYF. The CDR3 DNA reads as TGTGCCAGCAGCCAAGATCTCGCAGAACTAGCGGGGACAGATACGCAGTATTTT.

V gene TRBV6-1 combines with J gene TRBJ1-2, with D uncertain. Trimming left V 6 bases short and J 8 bases short, with 19 bases between. The germline V gene has CDR1 MNHNS and CDR2 SASEGT. The CDR3 loop spans 14 amino acids. The CDR3: CASSSDRPGYGYTF. The CDR3 coding sequence is TGTGCCAGCAGCTCTGATCGGCCGGGCTACGGCTACACCTTC.

This chain joins TRBV30 and TRBJ1-1; no definite D call. The CDR3 sequence is 13 residues long. In germline, CDR1 is GTSNPN, CDR2 SVGIG (reference sequence). V was pared by 2 bases and J by 1 base, with 8 bases between. The CDR3 sequence is CAWSRQKNTEAFF. CDR3 sequence (DNA): TGTGCCTGGAGTCGCCAGAAGAACACTGAAGCTTTCTTT.

This sequence joins TRBV19 and TRBJ2-1, with 8 bases identical to TRBD2. This CDR3 contains 17 residues. Losses at the gene ends were 5 bases for V and 3 bases for J; bases not matched to a gene: 12. From germline, CDR1 is LNHDA and CDR2 SQIVND (reference sequence). The CDR3 nucleotides are TGTGCCAGTAGTCGCCCTCCAGCGGGGGCTTACTACAATGAGCAGTTCTTC. Encoded protein: CASSRPPAGAYYNEQFF.

J is TRBJ1-3 and V is TRBV6-1; a possible D gene is TRBD1 (5 bases). Trimming pared 2 bases from V and 2 bases from J, leaving 13 bases between. The CDR3 covers 16 residues. Germline CDR1 reads MNHNS; CDR2 reads SASEGT. The CDR3 protein is CASSEPRASAGNTIYF. CDR3 bases: TGTGCCAGCAGTGAACCCAGGGCCTCGGCTGGAAACACCATATATTTT.

The V and J genes are TRBV19 and TRBJ2-1; 13 bases are a match to TRBD2. Germline loops: CDR1 LNHDA, CDR2 SQIVND (reference sequence). The ends lost 4 bases at V and 9 bases at J; junction bases unmatched: 9. The CDR3 has 16 residues. The CDR3 sequence: CASSKLRTSGSSEQFF. As DNA, the CDR3 is TGTGCCAGTAGTAAGCTCAGGACTAGCGGGAGCAGTGAGCAGTTCTTC.

V is TRBV5-1 and J is TRBJ2-4; D gene unclear. Germline V CDR1 and CDR2: SGHRS, YFSETQ. The V gene lost 0 bases and the J gene lost 6 bases, with 16 bases spanning the gap. The CDR3 consists of 16 residues. In DNA form, the CDR3 reads TGCGCCAGCAGCTTGGAGGGAAGCAATAAGGGAAACATTCAGTACTTC. Amino acid sequence: CASSLEGSNKGNIQYF.

This chain links TRBV11-3 with TRBJ2-7, with D maybe TRBD2 (6 bases). V lost 5 bases to trimming and J lost 4 bases, with 12 bases between them. CDR3 length: 13 residues. Germline loops: CDR1 SGHNT, CDR2 YENEEA. This chain's CDR3 is CASSGRDGYEQYF. The CDR3 DNA sequence: TGTGCCAGCAGCGGGCGGGACGGTTACGAGCAGTACTTC.

This clone was observed a few times. The J gene is TRBJ2-7, the V gene TRBV7-9, with 8 positions matching TRBD2. Germline V gives CDR1 SEHNR, CDR2 FQNEAQ (reference sequence). The CDR3 length is 15 residues. The ends lost 5 bases at V and 3 bases at J; junction bases unmatched: 9. The CDR3 DNA follows: TGTGCCAGCAGCCCCTTTGCGGGGGGCCACTACGAGCAGTACTTC. It yields the protein CASSPFAGGHYEQYF.

The chain combines TRBV27 with TRBJ2-3; possibly TRBD1 or TRBD2 for D (5 bases each). V was shortened by 6 bases and J by 5 bases, with 12 bases between the two germline ends. The germline gives CDR1 MNHEY, CDR2 SMNVEV (reference sequence). The length of the CDR3 is 13 residues. The CDR3 bases are TGTGCCAGCAGGGTTTCGGGGCGAGATACGCAGTATTTT. Amino acids: CASRVSGRDTQYF.

This chain connects TRBV28 to TRBJ1-1, with D tentatively TRBD1 (5 bases). The CDR3 loop spans 13 amino acids. The V end was cut by 3 bases, the J end by 10 bases, with 15 bases between. CDR1 and CDR2 (germline): MDHEN, SYDVKM. In DNA form, the CDR3 reads TGTGCCAGCAGTTTGGAGGGGCTAAGGAGAGCTTTCTTT. Encoded protein: CASSLEGLRRAFF.

The V call is TRBV19, the J call TRBJ1-1; 10 nucleotides line up with TRBD1. Trimming took 3 bases from V and 0 from J; bases not matched to a gene: 10. Germline CDR1 and CDR2: LNHDA and SQIVND (reference sequence). This CDR3 has 18 residues. The DNA for the CDR3 is TGTGCCAGTAGTATTCTGAGACAGGGGGCGACCGTGAACACTGAAGCTTTCTTT. Encoded protein: CASSILRQGATVNTEAFF.

The V gene is TRBV5-6, the J gene TRBJ1-6; TRBD1 agrees at 7 bases. Germline CDR1 SGHDT, CDR2 YYEEEE. Trimming removed 4 bases from V and 7 bases from J; junction bases left unmatched: 8. This CDR3 has 15 residues. CDR3 amino acids: CASSGTGTENSPLHF. The CDR3 region has the DNA TGTGCCAGCAGCGGTACCGGGACAGAGAATTCACCCCTCCACTTT.

V usage is TRBV6-5 and J usage is TRBJ2-7, with 9 positions matching TRBD1. V lost 6 bases, J lost 6 bases, and 3 bases stayed unmatched. The CDR3 runs 12 residues. Germline V gene data show CDR1 as MNHEY and CDR2 as SVGAGI. Here the CDR3 DNA reads TGTGCCAGCAGAGGACAGGGGTCCGAGCAGTACTTC. Encoded protein: CASRGQGSEQYF.

The chain combines TRBV7-2 with TRBJ1-2, with D tentatively TRBD1 (6 bases). The CDR3 covers 15 residues. Trimming took off 5 bases at V and 2 bases at J, with 15 bases between the two ends. Germline V gene lookup returns CDR1 SGHTA and CDR2 FQGNSA. CDR3 nucleotides: TGTGCCAGCAGCCCACACCGACAGGCGAACTATGGCTACACCTTC. As protein: CASSPHRQANYGYTF.

This clone has just one count. V gene TRBV18 combines with J gene TRBJ1-3, with D tentatively TRBD1 (6 bases). With 6 bases removed from V and 0 bases from J, the gap between germline ends came to 9 bases. The germline V gene encodes CDR1 KGHSH and CDR2 LQKENI. This CDR3 is 14 amino acids long. CDR3 sequence reads: CASSQGGSGNTIYF. The CDR3 coding sequence is TGTGCCAGCTCCCAAGGGGGCTCTGGAAACACCATATATTTT.